This is a list of T cell receptor beta chains from one sample in a study of cytomegalovirus exposure and HLA in healthy donors. The method was immunoSEQ multiplex PCR; TCRdb's version includes in-frame clones alone and lacks a portion of them. The sample yields 150,000 to 200,000 clones, more than 75% seen once. Sample: PBMCs. These receptors originate from a young man in good health and CMV-seronegative. Both conserved end residues are part of each CDR3. The D gene is left open where the match is weak. Some rows have no size entry. The others give once, few or many, or a class for an expanded clone.

v_gene,j_gene,abundance,d_gene,CDR3aa,CDR3nt
TRBV7-9,TRBJ2-1,-,TRBD2,CASSPRGGNEQFF,TGTGCCAGCAGTCCCCGGGGGGGCAATGAGCAGTTCTTC
TRBV6-6,TRBJ2-5,-,TRBD2,CASSPPSGRAGETQYF,TGTGCCAGCAGTCCTCCTAGCGGGAGGGCCGGGGAGACCCAGTACTTC
TRBV7-2,TRBJ1-4,-,-,CASSLDGQGRGNEKLFF,TGTGCCAGCAGCTTAGACGGGCAGGGGAGAGGCAATGAAAAACTGTTTTTT
TRBV10-3,TRBJ1-4,-,-,CAISESAAEKLFF,TGTGCCATCAGTGAGTCGGCGGCTGAAAAACTGTTTTTT
TRBV2,TRBJ1-3,-,TRBD1,CASRTGGNGNTIYF,TGTGCCAGCAGAACAGGGGGGAATGGAAACACCATATATTTT
TRBV6-5,TRBJ2-3,-,TRBD2,CASSFGLAGPDTQYF,TGTGCCAGCAGCTTCGGACTAGCGGGGCCAGATACGCAGTATTTT
TRBV6-5,TRBJ2-1,-,-,CASSHPTGNNEQFF,TGTGCCAGCAGCCACCCGACAGGAAACAATGAGCAGTTCTTC
TRBV5-1,TRBJ2-7,-,-,CASSLGDRTHEQYF,TGCGCCAGCAGCTTAGGGGATCGAACCCACGAGCAGTACTTC
TRBV29-1,TRBJ2-3,once,TRBD1,CSGSGQVTDTQYF,TGCAGCGGTTCGGGACAGGTCACAGATACGCAGTATTTT
TRBV5-1,TRBJ1-6,few,-,CASSHGLDNSPLHF,TGCGCCAGCAGCCATGGACTGGATAATTCACCCCTCCACTTT
TRBV27,TRBJ2-7,-,TRBD2,CASSSAEGLAGVEYEQYF,TGTGCCAGCAGTTCGGCTGAGGGACTAGCGGGAGTAGAGTACGAGCAGTACTTC
TRBV4-1,TRBJ1-1,once,TRBD1,CASSQGDRGDTEAFF,TGCGCCAGCAGCCAAGGAGACAGGGGCGACACTGAAGCTTTCTTT
TRBV27,TRBJ2-6,-,-,CASRAPGTTSGANVLTF,TGTGCCAGCAGAGCCCCGGGAACGACCTCTGGGGCCAACGTCCTGACTTTC
TRBV28,TRBJ1-2,-,-,CASRPQVYGYTF,TGTGCCTCCCGACCGCAGGTTTATGGCTACACCTTC